The 22 T cell receptor beta chains below come from one sample, sequenced in a study of control samples from healthy donors and cancer patients. TCRdb's copy holds only in-frame clones and misses some; the assay was immunoSEQ multiplex PCR. This sample has roughly 130,000 clones; roughly 94% occur once, and the top ten carry 14%. Input material: PBMCs. The receptors were sampled from a man between 60 and 75 years old with colorectal cancer.

The chain employs TRBV6-1 and TRBJ1-2, with TRBD1 as a possible D gene (6 bases). This CDR3 is built from 13 residues. V lost 1 base and J lost 7, with 10 bases in between. Germline lookup yields CDR1 MNHNS and CDR2 SASEGT. CDR3 DNA sequence: TGTGCCAGCAGTGAAGTGGGGGGCTTTGGCTACACCTTC. Amino acids: CASSEVGGFGYTF.

The chain employs TRBV5-4 and TRBJ2-7; 7 nucleotides align to TRBD1. CDR1 is SGHNT, CDR2 YYREEE, per germline (reference sequence). The CDR3 is made up of 13 amino acids. With 5 bases clipped from V and 7 bases from J, the junction kept 9 bases outside the gene matches. The CDR3 DNA sequence: TGTGCCAGCAGTTATTGGACAGGTAAAGAGCAGTACTTC. It specifies CASSYWTGKEQYF.

This rearrangement joins TRBV5-1 to TRBJ1-1, with D maybe TRBD1 (6 bases). The CDR3 has 13 residues. V lost 2 bases and J 7 bases, leaving 12 bases between the germline ends. Germline CDR1 is SGHRS and CDR2 is YFSETQ. Here the CDR3 DNA reads TGCGCCAGCAGCTTCAGACAGGAGGGTGAAGCTTTCTTT. It is translated as CASSFRQEGEAFF.

The gene calls are TRBV3-1 (or the pseudogene TRBV3-2) and TRBJ2-2, with TRBD1 matching 9 bases. The CDR3 loop spans 17 amino acids. Germline CDR1 LGHDT, CDR2 YNNKEL (reference sequence). After removal of 4 bases from V and 7 bases from J, the junction contained 13 bases not matched to a gene. Written as DNA, the CDR3 is TGTGCCAGCAGCCGGCGGAGACAGGGGGTTCCGAACGGGGAGCTGTTTTTT. Amino acids: CASSRRRQGVPNGELFF.

In this sample, this clone turned up once. This rearrangement joins TRBV3-1 (or the pseudogene TRBV3-2) to TRBJ2-2, with D tentatively TRBD2 (6 bases). The germline V gene has CDR1 LGHDT and CDR2 YNNKEL (reference sequence). This CDR3 spans 15 amino acids. V shed 0 bases and J shed 6 bases, with 11 bases lying between them. The CDR3 nucleotides read TGTGCCAGCAGCCAAGATCCGGGGGTTTCCGGGGAGCTGTTTTTT. It specifies CASSQDPGVSGELFF.

The genes are TRBV5-8 and TRBJ1-3, with a possible D match to TRBD1 (5 bases). Trimming removed 0 bases from V and 4 bases from J, with 11 bases in between. The CDR3 length is 15 residues. From germline, CDR1 is SGHTS and CDR2 YDEGEE. The CDR3 DNA follows: TGTGCCAGCAGCTTGGGGGCAGGGTCGGGAAACACCATATATTTT. Translating it yields CASSLGAGSGNTIYF.

The chain has TRBV2 and TRBJ1-4; D gene uncertain. Germline assignment: CDR1 SNHLY and CDR2 FYNNEI. V lost 3 bases to trimming and J lost 0 bases, with 5 bases between them. This CDR3 has 14 residues. The CDR3 DNA reads as TGTGCCAGCAGTGATGGGGCAACTAATGAAAAACTGTTTTTT. This gives the protein CASSDGATNEKLFF.

This chain joins TRBV24-1 and TRBJ1-1; 8 positions agree with TRBD1. The trim removed 8 bases at V and 6 bases at J, leaving 4 bases unmatched. This CDR3 has 12 residues. Germline CDR1 and CDR2: KGHDR and SFDVKD. CDR3 in amino acids: CATKDREAEAFF. The CDR3 DNA follows: TGTGCCACCAAGGACAGGGAGGCTGAAGCTTTCTTT.

The V call is TRBV3-1 (or the pseudogene TRBV3-2), the J call TRBJ1-5; D is perhaps TRBD1 (5 bases). Germline values: CDR1 LGHDT, CDR2 YNNKEL (reference sequence). This CDR3 has 16 amino acids. Between the trimmed V and J ends, which lost 1 base and 5 bases, there was a span of 15 bases. The CDR3 nucleotides read TGTGCCAGCAGCCAAGGTTCCAGGACAAATTATCAGCCCCAGCATTTT. It codes for CASSQGSRTNYQPQHF.

The V call is TRBV10-2, the J call TRBJ1-5; 7 nucleotides align to TRBD1. The CDR3 is made up of 13 amino acids. The V gene end was trimmed by 9 bases and the J gene end by 6 bases; junction bases not matched to a gene: 8. Germline V CDR1 and CDR2: WSHSY, SAAADI. As DNA, the CDR3 is TGCGCCAGTCAAGGGACAGAATCTCAGCCCCAGCATTTT. Its protein product is CASQGTESQPQHF.

The chain uses TRBV19 and TRBJ1-4; D is possibly TRBD1 (6 bases). Trimming shortened V by 4 bases and J by 4 bases, and 19 bases separated the two germline ends. Germline lookup yields CDR1 LNHDA and CDR2 SQIVND (reference sequence). The CDR3 contains 17 residues. CDR3 bases: TGTGCCAGTAGTACTTATCTGCTGGACAGCATTAATGAAAAACTGTTTTTT. It codes for CASSTYLLDSINEKLFF.

The chain combines TRBV9 with TRBJ1-2; the D is unclear. The length of the CDR3 is 13 residues. Germline CDR1 reads SGDLS; CDR2 reads YYNGEE. Trimming removed 0 bases at V and 8 bases at J, with 11 bases between. CDR3 protein: CASSVEAFGGYTF. DNA of the CDR3: TGTGCCAGCAGCGTAGAGGCCTTCGGGGGCTACACCTTC.

For this clone: The identical CDR3 is also encoded by other nucleotide sequences in the sample. The chain is built from TRBV7-9 and TRBJ2-3, with D possibly matching TRBD1 (5 bases). Germline-derived CDR1 and CDR2 are SEHNR and FQNEAQ (reference sequence). This CDR3 has 16 amino acids. The V end lost 1 base, the J end lost 2 bases, and 13 bases lay between the germline ends. CDR3 in amino acids: CASSLVQGAHTDTQYF. The CDR3 bases are TGTGCCAGCAGCTTAGTTCAGGGCGCACACACAGATACGCAGTATTTT.

CDR3 sequence reads: CASSSDRDRRIYEQYF. The DNA for the CDR3 is TGTGCCAGCAGCTCCGACCGGGACAGGAGAATCTACGAGCAGTACTTC. The V gene is TRBV5-4, the J gene TRBJ2-7; 8 positions match TRBD1. The CDR3 covers 16 residues. V gave up 3 bases and J gave up 3 bases; unmatched junction bases: 11. Per germline, CDR1 SGHNT and CDR2 YYREEE (reference sequence).

The chain couples TRBV2 to TRBJ1-3, with D possibly being TRBD1 (5 bases). Germline V gene data show CDR1 as SNHLY and CDR2 as FYNNEI. This CDR3 has 13 residues. Trimming left V 8 bases short and J 1 base short, with 9 bases between. CDR3 sequence (DNA): TGTGCCAGCCAGGGAGAATCTGGAAACACCATATATTTT. As protein: CASQGESGNTIYF.

This chain connects TRBV9 to TRBJ2-1; 15 nucleotides align to TRBD2. Germline V gives CDR1 SGDLS, CDR2 YYNGEE. With V trimmed by 4 bases and J by 8 bases, 4 bases remained unmatched. CDR3 size: 15 residues. The CDR3 bases are TGTGCCAGCAGCCCCGGACTAGCGGGGGGGCATGAGCAGTTCTTC. Amino acid sequence: CASSPGLAGGHEQFF.

The chain joins TRBV6-5 to TRBJ2-1; D may be TRBD2 (6 bases). The CDR3 totals 13 residues. The V gene lost 4 bases and the J gene lost 7 bases, with 11 bases spanning the gap. Germline lookup yields CDR1 MNHEY and CDR2 SVGAGI. CDR3 sequence reads: CASSLTSTNEQFF. DNA for the CDR3: TGTGCCAGCAGTTTGACTAGTACGAATGAGCAGTTCTTC.

The chain is built from TRBV7-2 and TRBJ2-7; D gene ambiguous. Germline V gene lookup returns CDR1 SGHTA and CDR2 FQGNSA. Trimming removed 2 bases at V and 6 bases at J, with 14 bases between. The length of the CDR3 is 14 residues. The CDR3 sequence is CASSLTYPGTEQYF. CDR3 in DNA: TGTGCCAGCAGCTTAACATACCCTGGTACCGAGCAGTACTTC.

The chain has TRBV9 and TRBJ1-1; TRBD1 might be the D (6 bases). The CDR3 extends over 14 amino acids. The germline V and J ends were trimmed by 0 bases and 3 bases, with 9 bases remaining between them. From germline, CDR1 is SGDLS and CDR2 YYNGEE. Written as DNA, the CDR3 is TGTGCCAGCAGCGTAGACAGGGTGGACACTGAAGCTTTCTTT. Encoded protein: CASSVDRVDTEAFF.

This clone was found a few times. V and J are TRBV7-9 and TRBJ2-7, with D hard to call. The germline CDR1 and CDR2 sequences are SEHNR and FQNEAQ (reference sequence). The CDR3 covers 12 residues. With 4 bases removed from V and 5 bases from J, the gap between germline ends came to 9 bases. CDR3 loop: CASSSQADEQYF. The CDR3 DNA follows: TGTGCCAGCAGCTCCCAGGCTGACGAGCAGTACTTC.

This chain joins TRBV12-2 and TRBJ2-7; TRBD1 is the table's D call and was not checked against the DNA. TRBV12-2 is tagged as a pseudogene. The CDR3 consists of 14 residues. CDR3 DNA sequence: TGTGCAAGTCGCTTAGATCAGAATTCCTACGAGCAGTACTTC. Translation: CASRLDQNSYEQYF.

This chain joins TRBV7-2 and TRBJ2-7, with 11 bases that match TRBD2. Germline loops: CDR1 SGHTA, CDR2 FQGNSA. V gave up 2 bases and J gave up 5 bases; unmatched junction bases: 5. This CDR3 is built from 15 residues. The CDR3 reads CASSLWGLAAHEQYF. The CDR3 bases are TGTGCCAGCAGCTTATGGGGACTAGCGGCCCACGAGCAGTACTTC.